This is a list of T cell receptor beta chains from one sample in a study of blood T cells in healthy people across ages. Each CDR3 protein gets one entry after TCRdb re-called the 5' RACE reads with MiXCR. The table has about 720,000 distinct CDR3 sequences, 22% seen once. Sequenced material: blood. The receptors were gathered from a man in his sixties or seventies in good health. Both conserved end residues are part of each CDR3. D genes are given only for firm matches. Not all rows give a size; the values are once, few, many and, for expanded clones, a class.

cdr3_aa	cdr3_nt	clone_size	d_call	v_call	j_call
CASSEALYNTEAFF	TGTGCCAGCAGTGAAGCGCTGTATAACACTGAAGCTTTCTTT	NA	NA	TRBV6-1	TRBJ1-1
CASSQGYGTGNEKLFF	TGCGCCAGCAGCCAAGGGTACGGGACAGGGAATGAAAAACTGTTTTTT	NA	TRBD1	TRBV4-1	TRBJ1-4
CSVRGRGYEQYF	TGCAGTGTTCGCGGGAGGGGGTACGAGCAGTACTTC	few	TRBD2	TRBV20-1	TRBJ2-7
CSASGVKAQYF	TGCAGTGCTAGCGGGGTTAAGGCCCAGTACTTC	few	NA	TRBV20-1	TRBJ2-5
CASTTKRGAADTQYF	TGTGCCAGCACTACCAAGCGGGGTGCGGCAGATACGCAGTATTTT	many	TRBD2	TRBV12-3/TRBV12-4	TRBJ2-3
CASSLLEGDGTDTQYF	TGCGCCAGCAGCTTGTTAGAAGGGGACGGCACAGATACGCAGTATTTT	NA	NA	TRBV5-1	TRBJ2-3
CASSVAGQGVKNIQYF	TGTGCCAGCAGCGTAGCGGGTCAGGGTGTCAAAAACATTCAGTACTTC	many	NA	TRBV9	TRBJ2-4
CASSEVGGSGNEQFF	TGTGCCAGCAGCGAGGTCGGGGGGAGCGGCAATGAGCAGTTCTTC	NA	TRBD2	TRBV9	TRBJ2-1
CSVVMVSTNEKLFF	TGCAGCGTTGTGATGGTTTCAACTAATGAAAAACTGTTTTTT	many	NA	TRBV29-1	TRBJ1-4
CASSRGQGVSHGYTF	TGTGCCAGCAGTAGGGGACAGGGAGTCTCCCATGGCTACACCTTC	NA	TRBD1	TRBV12-3/TRBV12-4	TRBJ1-2
CAISESGVTRDTQYF	TGTGCCATCAGTGAGTCAGGGGTTACCCGGGATACGCAGTATTTT	many	NA	TRBV10-3	TRBJ2-3
CSVEGPPETAYNEQFF	TGCAGCGTTGAAGGCCCTCCCGAGACAGCTTACAATGAGCAGTTCTTC	NA	NA	TRBV29-1	TRBJ2-1
CASSARSARGTEAFF	TGTGCCAGCAGCGCCCGGTCCGCTCGGGGCACTGAAGCTTTCTTT	few	NA	TRBV12-3/TRBV12-4	TRBJ1-1
CASSYGGLGPTDTQYF	TGTGCCAGCAGTTACGGGGGACTAGGCCCCACAGATACGCAGTATTTT	NA	TRBD2	TRBV6-2/TRBV6-3	TRBJ2-3
CALGTTLSGIYGYTF	TGTGCCCTTGGCACGACCTTATCCGGGATCTATGGCTACACCTTC	NA	NA	TRBV10-3	TRBJ1-2
CASRAPGDTQYF	TGTGCCAGCAGAGCCCCGGGGGATACGCAGTATTTT	NA	NA	TRBV6-4	TRBJ2-3
CASSSRTSGGSRDTQYF	TGTGCCAGCAGCTCCAGGACTAGCGGAGGGTCCCGGGATACGCAGTATTTT	NA	TRBD2	TRBV7-9	TRBJ2-3
CSTGRGASTDTQYF	TGCAGCACCGGGAGGGGGGCTAGCACAGATACGCAGTATTTT	NA	TRBD2	TRBV20-1	TRBJ2-3
CASSLRQGIGEAFF	TGCGCCAGCAGCCTACGACAGGGGATCGGTGAAGCTTTCTTT	few	TRBD1	TRBV5-1	TRBJ1-1
CSAQQIAGAYEQYF	TGCAGTGCCCAACAAATAGCGGGGGCCTACGAGCAGTACTTC	NA	TRBD2	TRBV20-1	TRBJ2-7
CASSFRADAQYF	TGTGCCAGCAGTTTTCGCGCAGATGCGCAGTATTTT	NA	NA	TRBV12-3/TRBV12-4	TRBJ2-3
CASSFNPNRGEQYF	TGTGCCAGCAGCTTCAACCCCAACCGTGGAGAGCAGTACTTC	NA	NA	TRBV7-2	TRBJ2-7
CASSLAPGEGKLFF	TGTGCCAGCAGTTTAGCACCAGGAGAGGGAAAACTGTTTTTT	few	NA	TRBV12-3/TRBV12-4	TRBJ1-4
CASSQQVSYEQYF	TGTGCCAGCAGCCAACAGGTCTCCTACGAGCAGTACTTC	few	NA	TRBV3-1	TRBJ2-7